One sample yielded the 22 T cell receptor beta chains listed below, sequenced in a study of blood T cell repertoires in COVID-19. Measured with immunoSEQ multiplex PCR; TCRdb has only the in-frame clones, and not every one. This sample carries 200,000 to 300,000 clones, about 80% of them seen once, and the ten largest clones take over 8.5%. The sequencing sample was made of peripheral blood. These receptors were taken from a human donor in a cohort sampled during active COVID-19.

The chain has TRBV7-9 and TRBJ1-1, with 8 bases aligning to TRBD1. CDR1 and CDR2 from the germline V gene are SEHNR and FQNEAQ (reference sequence). The length of the CDR3 is 13 residues. J was trimmed by 10 bases and V by 5 bases; bases with no gene match: 9. The CDR3 DNA reads TGTGCCAGCAGCCACAGAGGACAGGGCCGAGCTTTCTTT. This translates into CASSHRGQGRAFF. The whole variable domain, filled in from reference TRBV7-9 and TRBJ1-1, reads DTGVSQNPRHKITKRGQNVTFRCDPISEHNRLYWYRQTLGQGPEFLTYFQNEAQLEKSRLLSDRFSAERPKGSFSTLEIQRTEQGDSAMYLCASSHRGQGRAFFGQGTRLTVV.

The chain is built from TRBV11-2 and TRBJ2-3, with a weak D call TRBD2 (5 bases). Germline V CDR1 and CDR2: SGHAT, FQNNGV. The V end was cut by 2 bases, the J end by 2 bases, with 14 bases between. CDR3 length: 16 residues. The DNA of the CDR3 is TGTGCCAGCAGCTTATATGGAGGCTCGCTCACAGATACGCAGTATTTT. It yields the protein CASSLYGGSLTDTQYF. Supplemented by reference TRBV11-2 and TRBJ2-3, the full variable domain reads EAGVAQSPRYKIIEKRQSVAFWCNPISGHATLYWYQQILGQGPKLLIQFQNNGVVDDSQLPKDRFSAERLKGVDSTLKIQPAKLEDSAVYLCASSLYGGSLTDTQYFGPGTRLTVL.

The chain uses TRBV5-1 and TRBJ2-7; 9 bases match TRBD1. The trim removed 4 bases at V and 4 bases at J, leaving 6 bases unmatched. The length of the CDR3 is 14 residues. Germline-derived CDR1 and CDR2 are SGHRS and YFSETQ. This chain's CDR3 is CASSARDRVYEQYF. The CDR3, as DNA: TGCGCCAGCAGCGCCCGGGACAGGGTGTACGAGCAGTACTTC.

The chain joins TRBV3-1 (or the pseudogene TRBV3-2) to TRBJ1-3; no reliable D call. This CDR3 has 15 residues. Germline V lookup: CDR1 LGHDT, CDR2 YNNKEL (reference sequence). Trimming removed 4 bases at V and 0 bases at J, with 10 bases between. The CDR3 region has the DNA TGTGCCAGCAGCCCCAGGTTAGGCTCTGGAAACACCATATATTTT. This gives the protein CASSPRLGSGNTIYF.

The V gene is TRBV2, the J gene TRBJ2-5, with 10 bases matching TRBD1. The CDR3 has 15 amino acids. Germline CDR1 SNHLY, CDR2 FYNNEI. V dropped 6 bases and J dropped 4; count of bases not matched to a gene: 8. Here the CDR3 reads CASRGTGVRGETQYF. CDR3 bases: TGTGCCAGCAGGGGGACAGGGGTGAGAGGAGAGACCCAGTACTTC.

CDR3 amino acids: CASSESGSHFGYTF. CDR3 nucleotides: TGTGCCAGCAGTGAATCAGGTTCTCACTTCGGCTACACCTTC. The chain joins TRBV25-1 to TRBJ1-2; D unresolved. The CDR3 runs to 14 residues. The germline V gene has CDR1 MGHDK and CDR2 SYGVNS. V was cut by 1 base and J by 8 bases, with 14 bases left in between.

DNA for the CDR3: TGCGCCAGCAGAGGGGACAGAGACCCATTTGAAGCTTTCTTT. Translation: CASRGDRDPFEAFF. The rearrangement uses TRBV5-1 and TRBJ1-1; 7 nucleotides match TRBD1. CDR3 size: 14 residues. V shed 5 bases and J 7 bases; nucleotides not matched to a gene: 11. Germline loops: CDR1 SGHRS, CDR2 YFSETQ.

This chain joins TRBV6-5 and TRBJ1-2; D remains ambiguous. The V end lost 7 bases, the J end lost 8 bases, and 14 bases lay between the germline ends. This CDR3 is built from 12 residues. The germline V gene has CDR1 MNHEY and CDR2 SVGAGI. The CDR3 reads CASTRGGSGYTF. CDR3 sequence (DNA): TGTGCCAGCACCCGAGGAGGGAGCGGCTACACCTTC.

This chain connects TRBV6-5 to TRBJ1-3, with D uncertain. This CDR3 contains 13 residues. Germline lookup yields CDR1 MNHEY and CDR2 SVGAGI. Trimming cost V 7 bases and J 4 bases, with 11 bases left between them. The CDR3 DNA reads TGTGCCAGCACCCTAACCCCGGGAAACACCATATATTTT. This codes for CASTLTPGNTIYF.

This clone was seen a single time. The V gene is TRBV11-2, the J gene TRBJ2-1; 9 nucleotides align to TRBD2. Germline values: CDR1 SGHAT, CDR2 FQNNGV. The CDR3 runs 15 residues. The J segment lost 3 bases and the V segment lost 2 bases, leaving 2 bases of the junction unmatched. The CDR3 DNA reads as TGTGCCAGCAGCTTACTAGCGGGGAACTACAATGAGCAGTTCTTC. Its protein product is CASSLLAGNYNEQFF.

This chain connects TRBV9 to TRBJ1-1, with D perhaps matching TRBD1 (6 bases). The ends were cut back, 4 bases at V and 4 bases at J, with 14 bases in the middle. Germline lookup yields CDR1 SGDLS and CDR2 YYNGEE. CDR3 length: 14 amino acids. The CDR3 coding sequence is TGTGCCAGCAGCACTGGGACAATCGGCACTGAAGCTTTCTTT. This sequence encodes CASSTGTIGTEAFF. Full variable domain (missing parts from reference TRBV9 and TRBJ1-1): DSGVTQTPKHLITATGQRVTLRCSPRSGDLSVYWYQQSLDQGLQFLIQYYNGEERAKGNILERFSAQQFPDLHSELNLSSLELGDSALYFCASSTGTIGTEAFFGQGTRLTVV.

The CDR3 sequence: CASTQDRGYEKLFF. As DNA, the CDR3 is TGTGCCAGCACGCAAGACAGGGGGTACGAAAAACTGTTTTTT. The V and J genes are TRBV6-5 and TRBJ1-4; TRBD1 aligns across 9 bases. CDR1 MNHEY and CDR2 SVGAGI come from the germline V gene. The J segment lost 8 bases and the V segment lost 7 bases, leaving 8 bases of the junction unmatched. CDR3 size: 14 residues.

The gene calls are TRBV18 and TRBJ1-2; D remains unclear. This CDR3 comprises 12 residues. V gave up 0 bases and J gave up 7 bases, with 6 bases separating them. The V gene's germline CDR1 is KGHSH and CDR2 LQKENI. CDR3 loop: CASSPPSGGYTF. The CDR3 DNA is TGTGCCAGCTCACCACCTTCGGGTGGCTACACCTTC.

CDR3 sequence: CASSQDGGGPANTGELFF. Here the CDR3 DNA reads TGCGCCAGCAGCCAAGATGGGGGCGGGCCCGCGAACACCGGGGAGCTGTTTTTT. The rearrangement joins TRBV4-1 to TRBJ2-2; D is possibly TRBD1 (6 bases). The CDR3 covers 18 residues. Trimming cost V 0 bases and J 0 bases, with 14 bases left between them. The germline CDR1 and CDR2 sequences are MGHRA and YSYEKL.

The chain uses TRBV2 and TRBJ1-4; TRBD1 matches 8 bases. This CDR3 spans 15 amino acids. CDR1 SNHLY and CDR2 FYNNEI come from the germline V gene. Losses at the gene ends were 3 bases for V and 8 bases for J; bases not matched to a gene: 8. The CDR3: CASSDVSGGREKLFF. Here the CDR3 DNA reads TGTGCCAGCAGTGATGTATCAGGGGGCAGAGAAAAACTGTTTTTT.

This chain joins TRBV3-1 (or the pseudogene TRBV3-2) and TRBJ2-5; the D is unclear. Germline-derived CDR1 and CDR2 are LGHDT and YNNKEL (reference sequence). This CDR3 is built from 13 residues. V was trimmed by 2 bases and J by 7 bases, leaving 11 bases between them. CDR3 loop: CASSQSNGGTQYF. The CDR3 nucleotides read TGTGCCAGCAGCCAATCAAACGGTGGGACCCAGTACTTC.

This chain joins TRBV4-1 and TRBJ2-1; 13 bases are shared with TRBD2. Germline CDR1 is MGHRA and CDR2 is YSYEKL. This CDR3 has 17 residues. Germline trimming cut 0 bases from V and 8 bases from J; bases unmatched to any gene: 7. CDR3 residues: CASSQDSGLAGVDEQFF. In nucleotides, the CDR3 is TGCGCCAGCAGCCAAGATTCCGGACTAGCGGGAGTCGATGAGCAGTTCTTC.

Of note for this clone: A junction end diverges from the germline sequence, so it may reflect a read error. The chain recombines TRBV7-7 with TRBJ2-7, with a possible D match to TRBD1 (6 bases). The CDR3 extends over 15 amino acids. Germline V gives CDR1 SSHAT, CDR2 FNYEAQ (reference sequence). For the CDR3, the DNA is TGTGCTAGCAGCTTAGGGGCAGGGGACTCCTACGAGCAGTACTTC. Translating gives CASSLGAGDSYEQYF.

The J gene is TRBJ2-7, the V gene TRBV13, with unresolved D. This CDR3 has 11 amino acids. Germline CDR1 reads PRHDT; CDR2 reads FYEKMQ (reference sequence). V was cut by 6 bases and J by 3 bases, with 6 bases left in between. The CDR3 spells CASSYSYEQYF. In nucleotides, the CDR3 is TGTGCCAGCAGTTACAGCTACGAGCAGTACTTC.

The J gene is TRBJ2-1, the V gene TRBV7-3, with 7 bases lining up with TRBD2. CDR3 length: 14 residues. The V gene's germline CDR1 is SGHTA and CDR2 FQGTGA. Unmatched junction bases numbered 5, after V lost 5 bases and J lost 4 bases. CDR3 nucleotide sequence: TGTGCCAGCAGCCCTAGCGGAGCATACAATGAGCAGTTCTTC. It yields the protein CASSPSGAYNEQFF.

The rearrangement joins TRBV27 to TRBJ1-2; 7 bases line up with TRBD1. This CDR3 spans 15 amino acids. Looked up from germline, CDR1 is MNHEY and CDR2 is SMNVEV (reference sequence). V gave up 2 bases and J gave up 7 bases; unmatched junction bases: 10. The CDR3 protein is CASSLAPQAGGGYTF. CDR3 sequence (DNA): TGTGCCAGCAGTTTAGCCCCCCAAGCAGGGGGTGGCTACACCTTC.

J is TRBJ1-2 and V is TRBV29-1, with D possibly matching TRBD1 (5 bases). Germline CDR1 SQVTM, CDR2 ANQGSEA. The CDR3 is made up of 11 amino acids. V lost 6 bases, J lost 8 bases, and 13 bases lay in between. The DNA of the CDR3 is TGCAGCGTCGGGGGAGACAGCGGCTACACCTTC. Its translation: CSVGGDSGYTF. The full variable domain, its missing parts supplied by reference TRBV29-1 and TRBJ1-2, is SAVISQKPSRDICQRGTSLTIQCQVDSQVTMMFWYRQQPGQSLTLIATANQGSEATYESGFVIDKFPISRPNLTFSTLTVSNMSPEDSSIYLCSVGGDSGYTFGSGTRLTVV.